Shown below are 30 T cell receptor beta chains from a single sample sequenced in a study of T cell changes during pregnancy in multiple sclerosis. The data were produced by immunoSEQ multiplex PCR, yet TCRdb's version contains in-frame clones alone and is incomplete. The sample carries under 80,000 clones, approximately 94% recorded once. This sample comprised peripheral blood, obtained in the third trimester of pregnancy. These receptors all come from a female donor with multiple sclerosis, enrolled in a pregnancy study.

The chain carries TRBV6-4 and TRBJ1-6; D is possibly TRBD1 (5 bases). With 7 bases removed from V and 7 bases from J, the gap between germline ends came to 14 bases. The V gene's germline CDR1 is MRHNA and CDR2 SNTAGT. The CDR3 is 14 amino acids. The CDR3 coding sequence is TGTGCCAGCACCGCGGGGGGTAGCAATTCACCCCTCCACTTT. It yields the protein CASTAGGSNSPLHF.

This rearrangement joins TRBV7-9 to TRBJ1-2; 8 bases fit TRBD1. The CDR3 sequence is 15 residues long. The V gene end was trimmed by 5 bases and the J gene end by 7 bases; junction bases not matched to a gene: 12. Germline V gene lookup returns CDR1 SEHNR and CDR2 FQNEAQ (reference sequence). Here the CDR3 DNA reads TGTGCCAGCAGCCCGCTTAGCCAGGGGGCATCTGGCTACACCTTC. This gives the protein CASSPLSQGASGYTF. The full variable domain, completed using reference TRBV7-9 and TRBJ1-2, is DTGVSQNPRHKITKRGQNVTFRCDPISEHNRLYWYRQTLGQGPEFLTYFQNEAQLEKSRLLSDRFSAERPKGSFSTLEIQRTEQGDSAMYLCASSPLSQGASGYTFGSGTRLTVV.

This chain uses TRBV9 with TRBJ2-7; 8 nucleotides align to TRBD1. V lost 4 bases to trimming and J lost 0 bases; unmatched junction nucleotides: 9. Germline assignment: CDR1 SGDLS and CDR2 YYNGEE. The CDR3 runs to 16 residues. CDR3 nucleotide sequence: TGTGCCAGCAGCCCGCGGACAGGGAGAAGCTCCTACGAGCAGTACTTC. Translating gives CASSPRTGRSSYEQYF.

In DNA, the CDR3 is TGTGCCAGCAGTGGAACAGGGGAGAGGCACACTGAAGCTTTCTTT. Its translation: CASSGTGERHTEAFF. The J gene is TRBJ1-1, the V gene TRBV6-5, with 7 positions matching TRBD1. Looked up from germline, CDR1 is MNHEY and CDR2 is SVGAGI. V lost 5 bases and J lost 3; bases outside the gene matches: 9. This CDR3 comprises 15 residues.

The rearrangement joins TRBV5-5 to TRBJ1-1; D call uncertain. The CDR3 loop spans 13 amino acids. Germline V CDR1 and CDR2: SGHKS, YYEKEE (reference sequence). V was trimmed by 5 bases and J by 1 base, leaving 9 bases between them. The CDR3: CASSLPGNTEAFF. The CDR3 region has the DNA TGTGCCAGCAGTCTGCCCGGGAACACTGAAGCTTTCTTT.

The V and J genes are TRBV9 and TRBJ2-5, with D possibly matching TRBD2 (6 bases). Germline lookup yields CDR1 SGDLS and CDR2 YYNGEE. CDR3 length equals 16 residues. The V end was cut by 0 bases, the J end by 4 bases, with 16 bases between. The CDR3 nucleotides read TGTGCCAGCAGCGTAGCCCCACCGACGGGGGTAGAGACCCAGTACTTC. Its translation is CASSVAPPTGVETQYF.

This clone has a single count. This chain connects TRBV18 to TRBJ1-5, with 9 bases fitting TRBD1. The CDR3 covers 20 residues. The germline gives CDR1 KGHSH, CDR2 LQKENI. After removal of 5 bases from V and 0 bases from J, the junction contained 17 bases not matched to a gene. CDR3 coding DNA: TGTGCCAGCTCAACAGGGAAACAGGGGGCGCTCCCCAATAGCAATCAGCCCCAGCATTTT. Amino acid sequence: CASSTGKQGALPNSNQPQHF.

The chain couples TRBV18 to TRBJ2-3; D possibly corresponds to TRBD1 (5 bases). With 5 bases removed from V and 6 bases from J, the gap between germline ends came to 15 bases. Per the germline V gene, CDR1 is KGHSH and CDR2 is LQKENI. The CDR3 is made up of 14 amino acids. CDR3 in DNA: TGTGCCAGCTCATCTGGCAGGGAAGCCGATACGCAGTATTTT. Amino acids: CASSSGREADTQYF.

DNA for the CDR3: TGTGCCATCAGCCGCCAGGGGGGTAGAGAAACTAATGAAAAACTGTTTTTT. Its protein product is CAISRQGGRETNEKLFF. The V call is TRBV10-3, the J call TRBJ1-4, with 7 positions matching TRBD1. This CDR3 spans 17 amino acids. Germline trimming cut 6 bases from V and 1 base from J; bases unmatched to any gene: 11. CDR1 and CDR2 (germline): ENHRY, SYGVKD.

The chain joins TRBV6-1 to TRBJ2-1, with 12 bases identical to TRBD2. Per germline, CDR1 MNHNS and CDR2 SASEGT. This CDR3 has 14 amino acids. Trimming at V came to 6 bases and at J to 10 bases, leaving 7 bases not matched to a gene. CDR3 sequence (DNA): TGTGCCAGCAGCTCAAGTACTAGCGGGGGGGAGCAGTTCTTC. Amino acid sequence: CASSSSTSGGEQFF.

V and J are TRBV6-1 and TRBJ1-3; 7 bases are shared with TRBD1. V lost 7 bases to trimming and J lost 2 bases; unmatched junction nucleotides: 5. Per the germline V gene, CDR1 is MNHNS and CDR2 is SASEGT. This CDR3 has 14 amino acids. This chain's CDR3 is CASIGTVAGNTIYF. The CDR3 DNA sequence: TGTGCCAGCATCGGGACAGTTGCTGGAAACACCATATATTTT.

The chain employs TRBV5-1 and TRBJ1-1, with a tentative D call TRBD1 (6 bases). Germline V CDR1 and CDR2: SGHRS, YFSETQ. Trimming cost V 1 base and J 2 bases, with 12 bases left between them. This CDR3 spans 15 amino acids. CDR3 in DNA: TGCGCCAGCAGCTTGATCGTAGGGGGTAACACTGAAGCTTTCTTT. Protein product: CASSLIVGGNTEAFF. Full variable domain (remainder filled in from reference TRBV5-1 and TRBJ1-1): KAGVTQTPRYLIKTRGQQVTLSCSPISGHRSVSWYQQTPGQGLQFLFEYFSETQRNKGNFPGRFSGRQFSNSRSEMNVSTLELGDSALYLCASSLIVGGNTEAFFGQGTRLTVV.

This chain links TRBV7-2 with TRBJ1-2; a possible D gene is TRBD1 (5 bases). CDR3 size: 13 residues. Trimming removed 3 bases at V and 2 bases at J, with 7 bases between. Germline assignment: CDR1 SGHTA and CDR2 FQGNSA. This CDR3 reads CASSFRGNYGYTF. The CDR3 coding sequence is TGTGCCAGCAGCTTCCGGGGGAACTATGGCTACACCTTC.

The chain is built from TRBV5-5 and TRBJ1-1, with D unclear. The V gene's germline CDR1 is SGHKS and CDR2 YYEKEE (reference sequence). This CDR3 has 14 amino acids. V gave up 3 bases and J gave up 1 base, with 10 bases separating them. The CDR3 nucleotides are TGTGCCAGCAGCTCCGTAGCCCCGAACACTGAAGCTTTCTTT. Its translation: CASSSVAPNTEAFF. The whole variable domain, filled in from reference TRBV5-5 and TRBJ1-1, reads DAGVTQSPTHLIKTRGQQVTLRCSPISGHKSVSWYQQVLGQGPQFIFQYYEKEERGRGNFPDRFSARQFPNYSSELNVNALLLGDSALYLCASSSVAPNTEAFFGQGTRLTVV.

V usage is TRBV2 and J usage is TRBJ1-1, with TRBD1 matching over 7 bases. Germline values: CDR1 SNHLY, CDR2 FYNNEI. The CDR3 loop spans 11 amino acids. The V gene end was trimmed by 6 bases and the J gene end by 7 bases; junction bases not matched to a gene: 2. CDR3 sequence: CASRRDSEAFF. The CDR3 DNA reads TGTGCCAGCAGGAGGGACAGTGAAGCTTTCTTT. The full variable domain, completed using reference TRBV2 and TRBJ1-1, is EPEVTQTPSHQVTQMGQEVILRCVPISNHLYFYWYRQILGQKVEFLVSFYNNEISEKSEIFDDQFSVERPDGSNFTLKIRSTKLEDSAMYFCASRRDSEAFFGQGTRLTVV.

This clone appeared a single time. The chain joins TRBV6-4 to TRBJ2-1; 12 bases align to TRBD2. Looked up from germline, CDR1 is MRHNA and CDR2 is SNTAGT. The CDR3 has 17 residues. Germline trimming cut 2 bases from V and 5 bases from J; bases unmatched to any gene: 7. CDR3 in amino acids: CASSDLSSGGAHNEQFF. The CDR3 nucleotides read TGTGCCAGCAGTGACCTGTCTAGCGGGGGGGCCCACAATGAGCAGTTCTTC.

This clone appeared once. The chain links TRBV6-6 to TRBJ1-5; a possible D gene is TRBD1 (5 bases). V shed 6 bases and J shed 4 bases, with 16 bases lying between them. Germline V gene sequence: CDR1 MNHNY, CDR2 SVGAGI (reference sequence). The length of the CDR3 is 15 residues. CDR3 in amino acids: CASSLGGRGNQPQHF. In DNA form, the CDR3 reads TGTGCCAGCAGCTTGGGGGGACGGGGAAATCAGCCCCAGCATTTT.

The genes are TRBV5-4 and TRBJ1-6; D remains unclear. This CDR3 spans 15 amino acids. Trimming left V 1 base short and J 6 bases short, with 11 bases between. Germline CDR1 and CDR2: SGHNT and YYREEE (reference sequence). The CDR3 sequence: CASSLYGLSNSPLHF. CDR3 sequence (DNA): TGTGCCAGCAGCTTGTATGGACTGTCTAATTCACCCCTCCACTTT.

V usage is TRBV19 and J usage is TRBJ2-4; TRBD2 matches at 7 bases. V dropped 3 bases and J dropped 6; count of bases not matched to a gene: 2. Germline CDR1 reads LNHDA; CDR2 reads SQIVND (reference sequence). The CDR3 spans 13 residues. As DNA, the CDR3 is TGTGCCAGTAGTATTCCGGGGGGAAACATTCAGTACTTC. This translates into CASSIPGGNIQYF.

This clone was detected once. This chain connects TRBV25-1 to TRBJ2-2; 10 nucleotides line up with TRBD1. The V segment lost 4 bases and the J segment 5 bases; nucleotides outside the gene matches: 13. The CDR3 totals 18 residues. Germline V gene sequence: CDR1 MGHDK, CDR2 SYGVNS. The CDR3 coding sequence is TGTGCCAGCAGTGCGGAAGACAGGGGGCTACTTGGAACCGGGGAGCTGTTTTTT. Translation gives CASSAEDRGLLGTGELFF. The whole variable domain, remainder taken from reference TRBV25-1 and TRBJ2-2, is EADIYQTPRYLVIGTGKKITLECSQTMGHDKMYWYQQDPGMELHLIHYSYGVNSTEKGDLSSESTVSRIRTEHFPLTLESARPSHTSQYLCASSAEDRGLLGTGELFFGEGSRLTVL.

The chain joins TRBV11-3 to TRBJ1-2; D is unclear. There are 12 residues in the CDR3. CDR1 is SGHNT, CDR2 YENEEA, per germline. The V and J ends lost 4 bases and 4 bases respectively, with 7 bases between them. The CDR3: CASSSGSYGYTF. The CDR3 DNA reads TGTGCCAGCAGCTCCGGGAGCTATGGCTACACCTTC.

V and J are TRBV29-1 and TRBJ2-2; 10 bases align to TRBD1. The CDR3 is 15 residues long. V shed 4 bases, J shed 2 bases, and the junction held 4 bases outside the gene matches. CDR1 and CDR2 from the germline V gene are SQVTM and ANQGSEA. In DNA, the CDR3 is TGCAGCGTTGGTCGGGACAGGGGTAACACCGGGGAGCTGTTTTTT. This encodes CSVGRDRGNTGELFF.

The chain couples TRBV6-1 to TRBJ2-2; 8 bases match TRBD1. This CDR3 has 14 amino acids. J gave up 4 bases and V 11 bases, and 9 bases lay outside the gene matches. The germline V gene encodes CDR1 MNHNS and CDR2 SASEGT. CDR3 sequence reads: CAGGQGALTGELFF. The DNA of the CDR3 is TGTGCCGGGGGGCAGGGGGCCCTCACCGGGGAGCTGTTTTTT.

The chain has TRBV9 and TRBJ1-2; 9 nucleotides agree with TRBD1. The J segment lost 1 base and the V segment lost 3 bases, leaving 7 bases of the junction unmatched. The germline gives CDR1 SGDLS, CDR2 YYNGEE. This CDR3 comprises 16 residues. This chain's CDR3 is CASSAGQGSLNYGYTF. The CDR3 nucleotides read TGTGCCAGCAGCGCCGGACAGGGGTCCCTTAACTATGGCTACACCTTC.

The chain is built from TRBV18 and TRBJ1-1; the D is unclear. Germline V gene data show CDR1 as KGHSH and CDR2 as LQKENI. Trimming left V 0 bases short and J 3 bases short, with 14 bases between. This CDR3 region has 16 residues. CDR3 sequence: CASSPPGGGRDTEAFF. For the CDR3, the DNA is TGTGCCAGCTCACCACCGGGCGGAGGAAGGGACACTGAAGCTTTCTTT.

The CDR3 DNA is TGTGCCAGCAGCGCCAAGCGGGGGGCGTCCTACAATGAGCAGTTCTTC. This sequence encodes CASSAKRGASYNEQFF. The V and J genes are TRBV7-3 and TRBJ2-1; TRBD2 matches at 9 bases. From germline, CDR1 is SGHTA and CDR2 FQGTGA. There are 16 residues in the CDR3. The V and J ends lost 5 bases and 1 base, in that order; junction bases with no gene match: 6. The full variable domain, rest sourced from reference TRBV7-3 and TRBJ2-1, is GAGVSQTPSNKVTEKGKYVELRCDPISGHTALYWYRQSLGQGPEFLIYFQGTGAADDSGLPNDRFFAVRPEGSVSTLKIQRTERGDSAVYLCASSAKRGASYNEQFFGPGTRLTVL.

This chain uses TRBV19 with TRBJ2-3, with 8 bases fitting TRBD2. Unmatched junction bases numbered 8, after V lost 5 bases and J lost 4 bases. The V gene's germline CDR1 is LNHDA and CDR2 SQIVND (reference sequence). This CDR3 is built from 15 residues. The chain's CDR3 is CASSRGGVGADTQYF. The CDR3 DNA is TGTGCCAGTAGTCGGGGGGGCGTAGGCGCAGATACGCAGTATTTT.

V is TRBV21-1 and J is TRBJ2-7; TRBD2, the table's D call, was not compared with the DNA. TRBV21-1 is given as a pseudogene. CDR3 length: 11 amino acids. The CDR3 loop reads CASSNPGEQYF. The CDR3 nucleotides are TGTGCCAGCAGCAACCCGGGCGAGCAGTACTTC.

The chain uses TRBV11-3 and TRBJ2-7; TRBD1 might be the D (5 bases). CDR1 SGHNT and CDR2 YENEEA come from the germline V gene. With 3 bases removed from V and 6 bases from J, the gap between germline ends came to 12 bases. The CDR3 runs to 13 residues. CDR3 DNA sequence: TGTGCCAGCAGCTTTGGGGCCTCGGGCGAGCAGTACTTC. Protein product: CASSFGASGEQYF.

V usage is TRBV30 and J usage is TRBJ1-2; perhaps TRBD1 as D (6 bases). The germline CDR1 and CDR2 sequences are GTSNPN and SVGIG (reference sequence). This CDR3 is 12 amino acids long. With 1 base removed from V and 4 bases from J, the gap between germline ends came to 7 bases. The CDR3 DNA is TGTGCCTGGAGTGGGGGGCCCTATGGCTACACCTTC. It codes for CAWSGGPYGYTF.